These T cell receptor beta chains were read from a single sample in a study of blood T cell repertoires in COVID-19. Libraries were prepared by immunoSEQ multiplex PCR; TCRdb keeps only in-frame clonotypes and omits some of them. The profile shows 250,000 to 350,000 clones, more than 80% of them singletons. Sequencing used peripheral blood. These receptors were taken from a woman in her 30s with COVID-19, enrolled during active disease. Both conserved end residues are part of each CDR3. Fields, in order: J gene, V gene, clone size, D gene, CDR3 DNA, CDR3 protein. D genes are given only for firm matches. Clone size is shown for a subset of rows, as once, few, many or a class of expanded clone.

j_gene: TRBJ2-7; v_gene: TRBV29-1; abundance: -; d_gene: -; CDR3nt: TGCAGCGTTGAAATAGGGGTTGGCGACGAGCAGTACTTC; CDR3aa: CSVEIGVGDEQYF
j_gene: TRBJ2-7; v_gene: TRBV7-9; abundance: -; d_gene: TRBD1; CDR3nt: TGTGCCGGTGGGGACAGGGCTTCCTACGAGCAGTACTTC; CDR3aa: CAGGDRASYEQYF
j_gene: TRBJ2-3; v_gene: TRBV29-1; abundance: -; d_gene: -; CDR3nt: TGCAGCGTTGGCGAGAATACGCAGTATTTT; CDR3aa: CSVGENTQYF
j_gene: TRBJ2-7; v_gene: TRBV6-5; abundance: -; d_gene: -; CDR3nt: TGTGCCACTCGACAGGTTAGCTCCTACGAGCAGTACTTC; CDR3aa: CATRQVSSYEQYF
j_gene: TRBJ1-4; v_gene: TRBV28; abundance: once; d_gene: TRBD1; CDR3nt: TGTGCCAGCACCTTGGGACAGCATGAAAAACTGTTTTTT; CDR3aa: CASTLGQHEKLFF
j_gene: TRBJ2-3; v_gene: TRBV6-5; abundance: -; d_gene: -; CDR3nt: TGTGCCAGCAGCATCAGGGTATTGGGCACAGATACGCAGTATTTT; CDR3aa: CASSIRVLGTDTQYF
j_gene: TRBJ1-5; v_gene: TRBV28; abundance: -; d_gene: -; CDR3nt: TGTGCCAGCATCCCAGGGGTCAATCAGCCCCAGCATTTT; CDR3aa: CASIPGVNQPQHF
j_gene: TRBJ1-2; v_gene: TRBV7-9; abundance: -; d_gene: -; CDR3nt: TGTGCCAGCAGCTTAGGAACACGCGGCTACACCTTC; CDR3aa: CASSLGTRGYTF
j_gene: TRBJ1-2; v_gene: TRBV9; abundance: once; d_gene: -; CDR3nt: TGTGCCAGCAGCGCTGGCGGGGGGGAGGACACTGGCTACACCTTC; CDR3aa: CASSAGGGEDTGYTF
j_gene: TRBJ1-1; v_gene: TRBV11-1; abundance: -; d_gene: -; CDR3nt: TGTGCCAGCACCCAGGGGACTGAAGCTTTCTTT; CDR3aa: CASTQGTEAFF
j_gene: TRBJ1-2; v_gene: TRBV30; abundance: -; d_gene: -; CDR3nt: TGTGCCTGGTCGATGGGCGGGGGCAGGGGCTACACCTTC; CDR3aa: CAWSMGGGRGYTF
j_gene: TRBJ1-3; v_gene: TRBV9; abundance: -; d_gene: -; CDR3nt: TGTGCCAGCAGCGTAAGCGGAGAGGACACCATATATTTT; CDR3aa: CASSVSGEDTIYF
j_gene: TRBJ2-6; v_gene: TRBV27; abundance: -; d_gene: -; CDR3nt: TGTGCCAGCAGTTCGCCGAGTCCTGGGGCCAACGTCCTGACTTTC; CDR3aa: CASSSPSPGANVLTF
j_gene: TRBJ2-2; v_gene: TRBV7-9; abundance: -; d_gene: TRBD1; CDR3nt: TGTGCCAGCAGTTACAGGGGGATGGACACCGGGGAGCTGTTTTTT; CDR3aa: CASSYRGMDTGELFF
j_gene: TRBJ1-1; v_gene: TRBV7-6; abundance: -; d_gene: -; CDR3nt: TGTGCCAGCAGCTTAGAACCCGCCTCCCCGGGGTTCGCTGAAGCTTTCTTT; CDR3aa: CASSLEPASPGFAEAFF
j_gene: TRBJ2-2; v_gene: TRBV7-3; abundance: -; d_gene: TRBD2; CDR3nt: TGTGCCAGCAGCTTAAGGGGCCGGACTAGTTTCGGCACCGGGGAGCTGTTTTTT; CDR3aa: CASSLRGRTSFGTGELFF
j_gene: TRBJ1-1; v_gene: TRBV28; abundance: -; d_gene: -; CDR3nt: TGTGCCAGCACTCGGTACACTGAAGCTTTCTTT; CDR3aa: CASTRYTEAFF
j_gene: TRBJ2-3; v_gene: TRBV12-5; abundance: -; d_gene: TRBD2; CDR3nt: TGTGCTAGTGGTTTGGTACCAGACGGGACTAGTAGGGCAGATACGCAGTATTTT; CDR3aa: CASGLVPDGTSRADTQYF
j_gene: TRBJ1-3; v_gene: TRBV10-2; abundance: -; d_gene: -; CDR3nt: TGCGCCAGCAGTGGGTCTGTATCTGGAAACACCATATATTTT; CDR3aa: CASSGSVSGNTIYF
j_gene: TRBJ1-3; v_gene: TRBV2; abundance: -; d_gene: TRBD1; CDR3nt: TGTGCCAGCAGTGACGAGACAGGGACGAACACCATATATTTT; CDR3aa: CASSDETGTNTIYF
j_gene: TRBJ1-5; v_gene: TRBV10-3; abundance: once; d_gene: -; CDR3nt: TGTGCCATCAGAAGGGAGGGGGACAATCAGCCCCAGCATTTT; CDR3aa: CAIRREGDNQPQHF
j_gene: TRBJ2-5; v_gene: TRBV5-4; abundance: -; d_gene: TRBD1; CDR3nt: TGTGCCAGCAGCTCCAGGGGGAAAGAGACCCAGTACTTC; CDR3aa: CASSSRGKETQYF
j_gene: TRBJ2-2; v_gene: TRBV11-2; abundance: -; d_gene: -; CDR3nt: TGTGCCAGCAGCTTATCCCGACAGAACACCGGGGAGCTGTTTTTT; CDR3aa: CASSLSRQNTGELFF
j_gene: TRBJ2-7; v_gene: TRBV7-9; abundance: -; d_gene: TRBD2; CDR3nt: TGTGCCAGCAGCTTAGGAGGCGGGAGGGAGTACGAGCAGTACTTC; CDR3aa: CASSLGGGREYEQYF
j_gene: TRBJ2-7; v_gene: TRBV30; abundance: -; d_gene: -; CDR3nt: TGTGCCTGGACCGCCCTAGGGGGTGCTTACGAGCAGTACTTC; CDR3aa: CAWTALGGAYEQYF
j_gene: TRBJ2-2; v_gene: TRBV27; abundance: -; d_gene: TRBD1; CDR3nt: TGTGCCAGCAGTCTAACAGGGGGCCTCAGCACCGGGGAGCTGTTTTTT; CDR3aa: CASSLTGGLSTGELFF
j_gene: TRBJ1-2; v_gene: TRBV5-1; abundance: -; d_gene: TRBD1; CDR3nt: TGCGCCAGCAGCGTTGACCCCGAACAGGGGGCCTATGGCTACACCTTC; CDR3aa: CASSVDPEQGAYGYTF
j_gene: TRBJ2-2; v_gene: TRBV10-2; abundance: -; d_gene: TRBD1; CDR3nt: TGCGCCAGCTCGCCGGGACAGGGGCGAACCGGGGAGCTGTTTTTT; CDR3aa: CASSPGQGRTGELFF
j_gene: TRBJ2-1; v_gene: TRBV12-3/TRBV12-4; abundance: -; d_gene: -; CDR3nt: TGTGCCAGCACACAGGGATGGAATGAGCAGTTCTTC; CDR3aa: CASTQGWNEQFF
j_gene: TRBJ2-1; v_gene: TRBV14; abundance: -; d_gene: TRBD2; CDR3nt: TGTGCCAGCGGCGGAGAAGCGGGAGGGCCCTACAATGAGCAGTTCTTC; CDR3aa: CASGGEAGGPYNEQFF
j_gene: TRBJ2-1; v_gene: TRBV5-1; abundance: -; d_gene: TRBD1; CDR3nt: TGCGCCAGCAGCTTGTTACAGGGGTACAATGAGCAGTTCTTC; CDR3aa: CASSLLQGYNEQFF
j_gene: TRBJ1-6; v_gene: TRBV10-2; abundance: -; d_gene: -; CDR3nt: TGCGCCAGCAGTCCCGGGGAAGCACCCCTCCACTTT; CDR3aa: CASSPGEAPLHF
j_gene: TRBJ1-3; v_gene: TRBV5-1; abundance: -; d_gene: TRBD1; CDR3nt: TGCGCCAGCAGCTTGGCTCTGACAGGGGGTGGAAACACCATATATTTT; CDR3aa: CASSLALTGGGNTIYF
j_gene: TRBJ1-2; v_gene: TRBV12-3/TRBV12-4; abundance: -; d_gene: -; CDR3nt: TGTGCCAGCAGCCCAGGGGTTATCTATGGCTACACCTTC; CDR3aa: CASSPGVIYGYTF
j_gene: TRBJ2-7; v_gene: TRBV6-2/TRBV6-3; abundance: -; d_gene: TRBD2; CDR3nt: TGTGCCAGCAGTTATGACGCTAGCGGGAGTCTCTACTACGAGCAGTACTTC; CDR3aa: CASSYDASGSLYYEQYF
j_gene: TRBJ2-5; v_gene: TRBV5-5; abundance: -; d_gene: TRBD1; CDR3nt: TGTGCCAGCAGCCTTCGGACAGGGTACCAAGAGACCCAGTACTTC; CDR3aa: CASSLRTGYQETQYF
j_gene: TRBJ1-2; v_gene: TRBV23-1; abundance: -; d_gene: -; CDR3nt: TGCGCCAGCAGTCAATGGGGGCAGGACCCTAACTATGGCTACACCTTC; CDR3aa: CASSQWGQDPNYGYTF
j_gene: TRBJ1-1; v_gene: TRBV19; abundance: -; d_gene: TRBD1; CDR3nt: TGTGCCAGTAGTCGAATCGAGACAGGGGGCACTGAAGCTTTCTTT; CDR3aa: CASSRIETGGTEAFF
j_gene: TRBJ1-6; v_gene: TRBV25-1; abundance: -; d_gene: -; CDR3nt: TGTGCCAGCAGTGTTCGGGAAAGCGGTAATTCACCCCTCCACTTT; CDR3aa: CASSVRESGNSPLHF
j_gene: TRBJ2-1; v_gene: TRBV10-3; abundance: -; d_gene: TRBD2; CDR3nt: TGTGCCATCAGGAGGGTAGCGGGAGGGCCAGGGTCCTACAATGAGCAGTTCTTC; CDR3aa: CAIRRVAGGPGSYNEQFF
j_gene: TRBJ2-7; v_gene: TRBV6-2/TRBV6-3; abundance: -; d_gene: -; CDR3nt: TGTGCCAGCAGCAACTCGGGGGTCTACGAGCAGTACTTC; CDR3aa: CASSNSGVYEQYF
j_gene: TRBJ2-1; v_gene: TRBV5-1; abundance: -; d_gene: -; CDR3nt: TGCGCCAGCAGCTGGAGGGATGCTGAGCAGTTCTTC; CDR3aa: CASSWRDAEQFF
j_gene: TRBJ1-1; v_gene: TRBV30; abundance: once; d_gene: -; CDR3nt: TGTGCCTGGAGTACAGACAATGAAGCTTTCTTT; CDR3aa: CAWSTDNEAFF
j_gene: TRBJ2-2; v_gene: TRBV9; abundance: -; d_gene: TRBD1; CDR3nt: TGTGCCAGCAGCGGTTGGGACAGCACCGGGGAGCTGTTTTTT; CDR3aa: CASSGWDSTGELFF
j_gene: TRBJ1-2; v_gene: TRBV3-1/TRBV3-2; abundance: -; d_gene: TRBD1; CDR3nt: TGTGCCAGCAGCCAAGGGGTGACAGGGGTCTACACCTTC; CDR3aa: CASSQGVTGVYTF
j_gene: TRBJ1-2; v_gene: TRBV27; abundance: -; d_gene: -; CDR3nt: TGTGCCAGCAGTCTCGGACAGTACTATGGCTACACCTTC; CDR3aa: CASSLGQYYGYTF
j_gene: TRBJ2-5; v_gene: TRBV5-1; abundance: -; d_gene: -; CDR3nt: TGCGCCAGCAGCCCAGGGGAGACCCAGTACTTC; CDR3aa: CASSPGETQYF
j_gene: TRBJ1-4; v_gene: TRBV6-6; abundance: -; d_gene: -; CDR3nt: TGTGCCATCTCCATCGGGGAAAAACTGTTTTTT; CDR3aa: CAISIGEKLFF
j_gene: TRBJ2-3; v_gene: TRBV6-5; abundance: many; d_gene: TRBD1; CDR3nt: TGTGCCAGCAGTTTTACAGGGGGCTGGACAGATACGCAGTATTTT; CDR3aa: CASSFTGGWTDTQYF
j_gene: TRBJ1-2; v_gene: TRBV20-1; abundance: once; d_gene: TRBD1; CDR3nt: TGCAGTGCTAGTCCCGGGACAGATTCCTATGGCTACACCTTC; CDR3aa: CSASPGTDSYGYTF
j_gene: TRBJ1-4; v_gene: TRBV19; abundance: -; d_gene: -; CDR3nt: TGTGCCTCTAAGGACGGACAGTCTAATGAAAAACTGTTTTTT; CDR3aa: CASKDGQSNEKLFF
j_gene: TRBJ1-6; v_gene: TRBV18; abundance: -; d_gene: TRBD1; CDR3nt: TGTGCCAGCTCACGTGACAGGGGCCCCGACTCTAATTCACCCCTCCACTTT; CDR3aa: CASSRDRGPDSNSPLHF
j_gene: TRBJ1-5; v_gene: TRBV7-2; abundance: -; d_gene: -; CDR3nt: TGTGCCAGCAGCTTAATAGCCAGTAGCAATCAGCCCCAGCATTTT; CDR3aa: CASSLIASSNQPQHF
j_gene: TRBJ1-4; v_gene: TRBV5-8; abundance: -; d_gene: -; CDR3nt: TGTGCCAGCAGCTCCACAACTAATGAAAAACTGTTTTTT; CDR3aa: CASSSTTNEKLFF
j_gene: TRBJ2-3; v_gene: TRBV5-5; abundance: -; d_gene: TRBD2; CDR3nt: TGTGCCAGCAGGAGGGGTGCGGGAGAGCAGTATTTT; CDR3aa: CASRRGAGEQYF
j_gene: TRBJ2-2; v_gene: TRBV13; abundance: -; d_gene: TRBD2; CDR3nt: TGTGCCAGCAGCTTGCTGGGTGCGGGAGGGCGGGAGCTGTTTTTT; CDR3aa: CASSLLGAGGRELFF
j_gene: TRBJ2-7; v_gene: TRBV28; abundance: -; d_gene: -; CDR3nt: TGTGCCAGCAGTCAGTACAGGGCTACCTACGAGCAGTACTTC; CDR3aa: CASSQYRATYEQYF
j_gene: TRBJ1-4; v_gene: TRBV9; abundance: -; d_gene: -; CDR3nt: TGTGCCAGCAGCGTAGGTGGGGCCCGGGAAAAACTGTTTTTT; CDR3aa: CASSVGGAREKLFF
j_gene: TRBJ2-7; v_gene: TRBV7-9; abundance: -; d_gene: -; CDR3nt: TGTGCCAGCAGCTTAAGTATTAACACCCACTACGAGCAGTACTTC; CDR3aa: CASSLSINTHYEQYF
j_gene: TRBJ2-1; v_gene: TRBV15; abundance: -; d_gene: TRBD2; CDR3nt: TGTGCCACCACCGAGCGGGATAACTACAATGAGCAGTTCTTC; CDR3aa: CATTERDNYNEQFF